This T cell receptor beta chain originates from a study of T cells in Graves' hyperthyroidism and ophthalmopathy. General study points: In the blood, most expanded thyroid clonotypes above 0.001 appeared as well.

Germline V gives CDR1 MNHEY, CDR2 SMNVEV (reference sequence). CDR3 length equals 16 residues. Trimming cost V 0 bases and J 2 bases, with 11 bases left between them. There were TCR beta CDR3 regions amplified from RNA transcripts. The TCR CDR3 first-round RT-PCR relied on the HTBI primer set. TCRdb re-called the multiplex PCR reads with MiXCR, one entry per CDR3 protein. The sample yields approximately 720,000 distinct CDR3 sequences, under 20% seen once. The blood sample was taken at first hyperthyroidism diagnosis, before any ophthalmopathy symptoms. This clonotype was seen a handful of times. Its antigen remains unidentified.

The specimen was blood. The V gene is TRBV27, the J gene TRBJ1-5, with D possibly matching TRBD1 (5 bases). This clonotype originated in a woman aged 45-65 years with Graves' hyperthyroidism that later progressed to Graves' ophthalmopathy. The CDR3 region has the DNA TGTGCCAGCAGTTTATCGGCTGGGGACGGCAATCAGCCCCAGCATTTT. This gives the protein CASSLSAGDGNQPQHF.